This entry lists 22 T cell receptor beta chains sequenced from one sample in a study of OX40 agonist ivuxolimab in advanced cancers. Generated by immunoSEQ multiplex PCR, the TCRdb table keeps only in-frame clones and is missing some. Among 55,000 to 80,000 clones listed, around 86% were seen once. The sample in question was CD4+ or CD8+ T cells sorted from blood, obtained in a trial of the OX40 agonist ivuxolimab. The receptors stem from an adult with an advanced solid tumor such as melanoma, head and neck, liver or kidney cancer.

The CDR3 DNA reads TGTGCCAGCAAGGCTCTCGTACGGGAAAAACTGTTTTTT. It codes for CASKALVREKLFF. The gene calls are TRBV2 and TRBJ1-4; D uncertain. V was shortened by 7 bases and J by 8 bases, with 14 bases between the two germline ends. This CDR3 contains 13 residues. From germline, CDR1 is SNHLY and CDR2 FYNNEI. Variable domain in full (rest from reference TRBV2 and TRBJ1-4): EPEVTQTPSHQVTQMGQEVILRCVPISNHLYFYWYRQILGQKVEFLVSFYNNEISEKSEIFDDQFSVERPDGSNFTLKIRSTKLEDSAMYFCASKALVREKLFFGSGTQLSVL.

This clone showed up just once. The chain uses TRBV20-1 and TRBJ1-1; D not resolved. The V and J ends lost 2 bases and 2 bases respectively, with 3 bases between them. There are 11 residues in the CDR3. Germline CDR1 is DFQATT and CDR2 is SNEGSKA (reference sequence). CDR3 region: CSARFNTEAFF. As DNA, the CDR3 is TGCAGTGCTAGATTTAACACTGAAGCTTTCTTT.

CDR3 sequence reads: CASSFTTGTDTQYF. DNA for the CDR3: TGTGCCAGCAGCTTCACGACAGGCACAGATACGCAGTATTTT. The chain links TRBV5-5 to TRBJ2-3; TRBD1 is a possible D gene (5 bases). The CDR3 loop spans 14 amino acids. CDR1 and CDR2 (germline): SGHKS, YYEKEE (reference sequence). V was cut by 2 bases and J by 1 base, with 8 bases left in between.

This chain links TRBV7-9 with TRBJ2-6; no clear D gene. V was shortened by 3 bases and J by 0 bases, with 3 bases between the two germline ends. The CDR3 consists of 14 residues. CDR1 is SEHNR, CDR2 FQNEAQ, per germline (reference sequence). DNA of the CDR3: TGTGCCAGCAGCTTGAACTCTGGGGCCAACGTCCTGACTTTC. Residues: CASSLNSGANVLTF.

This rearrangement joins TRBV12-5 to TRBJ2-5; D gene ambiguous. The length of the CDR3 is 12 residues. V gave up 1 base and J gave up 4 bases, with 4 bases separating them. Germline V gene sequence: CDR1 LGHNT, CDR2 FRNRAP. As DNA, the CDR3 is TGTGCTAGTGGTTTGGACCCAGAGACCCAGTACTTC. Its protein product is CASGLDPETQYF.

This chain uses TRBV20-1 with TRBJ2-5, with D hard to call. With 6 bases removed from V and 2 bases from J, the gap between germline ends came to 4 bases. The CDR3 totals 10 residues. Germline lookup yields CDR1 DFQATT and CDR2 SNEGSKA (reference sequence). CDR3: CSAGQETQYF. DNA for the CDR3: TGCAGTGCGGGTCAAGAGACCCAGTACTTC.

The chain uses TRBV6-1 and TRBJ2-5; D not resolved. The CDR3 is 12 amino acids. Between the trimmed V and J ends, which lost 6 bases and 1 base, there was a span of 6 bases. The V gene's germline CDR1 is MNHNS and CDR2 SASEGT. The CDR3 here is CASRGIQETQYF. CDR3 nucleotide sequence: TGTGCCAGCAGGGGAATCCAAGAGACCCAGTACTTC.

This sequence joins TRBV5-1 and TRBJ2-1; weak D call: TRBD2 (6 bases). The V end lost 5 bases, the J end lost 0 bases, and 15 bases lay between the germline ends. The CDR3 consists of 16 residues. In germline, CDR1 is SGHRS, CDR2 YFSETQ. CDR3: CASSPRAGSSYNEQFF. In DNA form, the CDR3 reads TGCGCCAGCAGTCCGCGGGCCGGGAGCTCCTACAATGAGCAGTTCTTC. The complete variable domain, with remaining parts taken from reference TRBV5-1 and TRBJ2-1, reads KAGVTQTPRYLIKTRGQQVTLSCSPISGHRSVSWYQQTPGQGLQFLFEYFSETQRNKGNFPGRFSGRQFSNSRSEMNVSTLELGDSALYLCASSPRAGSSYNEQFFGPGTRLTVL.

The V call is TRBV7-2, the J call TRBJ1-5; possibly TRBD1 for D (5 bases). Trimming stripped 0 bases from V and 1 base from J, with 13 bases between. CDR1 and CDR2 (germline): SGHTA, FQGNSA. This CDR3 is built from 17 residues. The DNA of the CDR3 is TGTGCCAGCAGCTTAGCGCGAGGCGGGGCCAGCAATCAGCCCCAGCATTTT. This sequence encodes CASSLARGGASNQPQHF.

The V call is TRBV11-3, the J call TRBJ2-7; possibly TRBD2 for D (7 bases). Germline V CDR1 and CDR2: SGHNT, YENEEA. The CDR3 runs 14 residues. Trimming stripped 2 bases from V and 5 bases from J, with 13 bases between. CDR3 region: CASSLKGGSHEQYF. The CDR3 DNA reads TGTGCCAGCAGCTTAAAGGGGGGGTCCCACGAGCAGTACTTC.

The rearrangement joins TRBV7-9 to TRBJ2-7; TRBD1 matches 8 bases. This CDR3 contains 15 residues. V shed 5 bases and J 1 base; nucleotides not matched to a gene: 7. Germline-derived CDR1 and CDR2 are SEHNR and FQNEAQ (reference sequence). The CDR3 region is CASSTGQAESYEQYF. In DNA, the CDR3 is TGTGCCAGCAGCACGGGACAGGCGGAATCCTACGAGCAGTACTTC.

The rearrangement joins TRBV6-4 to TRBJ2-3; the match to TRBD2 covers 13 bases. The ends lost 6 bases at V and 5 bases at J; junction bases unmatched: 5. The germline gives CDR1 MRHNA, CDR2 SNTAGT. This CDR3 comprises 15 residues. CDR3 amino acids: CASSPGLAGRDTQYF. DNA of the CDR3: TGTGCCAGCAGCCCGGGACTAGCGGGGAGAGATACGCAGTATTTT.

The V and J genes are TRBV11-1 and TRBJ2-1, with TRBD1 identical over 11 bases. Per germline, CDR1 SGHAT and CDR2 FQDESV (reference sequence). J gave up 10 bases and V 6 bases, and 8 bases lay outside the gene matches. The CDR3 loop spans 14 amino acids. The CDR3 loop reads CASSPGQGEAEQFF. The DNA of the CDR3 is TGTGCCAGCAGTCCGGGACAGGGGGAGGCGGAGCAGTTCTTC.

The gene calls are TRBV5-3 and TRBJ1-2; 7 bases are shared with TRBD1. TRBV5-3 is an ORF for which the function is uncertain. This CDR3 has 15 residues. With V trimmed by 2 bases and J by 8 bases, 12 bases remained unmatched. CDR3 in amino acids: CARSFYRGAPGGYTF. In DNA, the CDR3 is TGTGCCAGAAGCTTTTACAGGGGAGCCCCGGGGGGCTACACCTTC.

The V call is TRBV19, the J call TRBJ2-4; D is undetermined. This CDR3 region has 15 residues. V shed 5 bases and J shed 1 base, with 12 bases lying between them. The germline V gene has CDR1 LNHDA and CDR2 SQIVND (reference sequence). The CDR3 region is CASSRTLWAKNIQYF. CDR3 sequence (DNA): TGTGCCAGTAGTCGGACCCTTTGGGCCAAAAACATTCAGTACTTC.

CDR3 protein: CASSLAGTSNLAFF. The CDR3, as DNA: TGTGCCAGCAGCCTGGCCGGGACAAGTAATTTAGCTTTCTTT. The rearrangement uses TRBV14 and TRBJ1-1; perhaps TRBD1 as D (6 bases). CDR1 SGHDN and CDR2 FVKESK come from the germline V gene. There are 14 residues in the CDR3. The V end lost 4 bases, the J end lost 10 bases, and 19 bases lay between the germline ends.

The V and J genes are TRBV19 and TRBJ1-3; D gene ambiguous. The CDR3 length is 14 residues. Looked up from germline, CDR1 is LNHDA and CDR2 is SQIVND (reference sequence). The V end was cut by 7 bases, the J end by 0 bases, with 10 bases between. The CDR3 nucleotides are TGTGCCAGTATAGGACCGAGCTCTGGAAACACCATATATTTT. This codes for CASIGPSSGNTIYF.

The gene calls are TRBV5-4 and TRBJ2-2, with TRBD1 matching 7 bases. Germline V gene sequence: CDR1 SGHNT, CDR2 YYREEE (reference sequence). This CDR3 comprises 15 residues. Trimming took 4 bases from V and 1 from J; bases not matched to a gene: 4. The CDR3 sequence: CASSSYRGNTGELFF. The DNA for the CDR3 is TGTGCCAGCAGCAGCTACAGGGGGAACACCGGGGAGCTGTTTTTT.

The V and J genes are TRBV6-6 and TRBJ2-5, with TRBD2 as a possible D gene (5 bases). Germline lookup yields CDR1 MNHNY and CDR2 SVGAGI (reference sequence). The CDR3 loop spans 14 amino acids. V gave up 2 bases and J gave up 1 base, with 8 bases separating them. The CDR3 DNA is TGTGCCAGCAGTTACGCGGGTACCCAAGAGACCCAGTACTTC. Its translation: CASSYAGTQETQYF.

The chain combines TRBV28 with TRBJ1-3, with D possibly matching TRBD1 (6 bases). Germline CDR1 and CDR2: MDHEN and SYDVKM. This CDR3 spans 15 amino acids. V lost 6 bases and J 4 bases, leaving 16 bases between the germline ends. The CDR3 DNA sequence: TGTGCCAGCAGCCGCCGATTTGACAGGGGAAACACCATATATTTT. Translation gives CASSRRFDRGNTIYF.

The V call is TRBV13, the J call TRBJ2-6; tentatively, D is TRBD2 (5 bases). V gave up 5 bases and J gave up 4 bases, with 18 bases separating them. The CDR3 consists of 17 residues. CDR1 and CDR2 (germline): PRHDT, FYEKMQ (reference sequence). The DNA for the CDR3 is TGTGCCAGCAGCCCAGTGCGTGAGGGTGCAGGGGCCAACGTCCTGACTTTC. It specifies CASSPVREGAGANVLTF.

This clone was counted only a few times. The chain uses TRBV10-3 and TRBJ1-2, with no clear D. The CDR3 spans 14 residues. V lost 0 bases, J lost 2 bases, and 7 bases lay in between. Germline lookup yields CDR1 ENHRY and CDR2 SYGVKD. Written as DNA, the CDR3 is TGTGCCATCAGTGAGTCTGCGTGGAACTATGGCTACACCTTC. It translates to CAISESAWNYGYTF.